This TCR beta chain was obtained from a study of blood T cell repertoires in COVID-19. Produced via immunoSEQ multiplex PCR; TCRdb's table is partial and in-frame only. The sample records roughly 180,000 clones, approximately 84% being singletons. What was sequenced was peripheral blood. The receptor was isolated from a woman aged 50 to 60 with COVID-19, enrolled during active disease.

CDR3 DNA sequence: TGTGCCAGCAGCTTAGGACTCAACACCGGGGAGCTGTTTTTT. This encodes CASSLGLNTGELFF. V and J are TRBV11-2 and TRBJ2-2, with D hard to call. This CDR3 spans 14 amino acids. Germline CDR1 is SGHAT and CDR2 is FQNNGV. V was cut by 1 base and J by 2 bases, with 5 bases left in between.